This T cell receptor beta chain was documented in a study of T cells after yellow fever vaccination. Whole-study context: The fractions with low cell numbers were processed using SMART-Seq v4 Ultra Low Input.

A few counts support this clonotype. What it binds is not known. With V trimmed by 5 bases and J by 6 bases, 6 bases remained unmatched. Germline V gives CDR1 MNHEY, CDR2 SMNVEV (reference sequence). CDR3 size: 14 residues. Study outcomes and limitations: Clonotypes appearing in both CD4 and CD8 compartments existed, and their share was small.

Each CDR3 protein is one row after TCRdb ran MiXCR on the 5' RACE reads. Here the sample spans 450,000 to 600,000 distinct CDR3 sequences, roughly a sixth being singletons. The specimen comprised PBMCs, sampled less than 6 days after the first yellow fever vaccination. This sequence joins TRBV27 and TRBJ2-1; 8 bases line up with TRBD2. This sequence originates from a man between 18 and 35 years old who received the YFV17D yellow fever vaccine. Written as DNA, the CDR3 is TGTGCCAGCAGTGTTGCGCGGGGGGTCAATGAGCAGTTCTTC. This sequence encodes CASSVARGVNEQFF.